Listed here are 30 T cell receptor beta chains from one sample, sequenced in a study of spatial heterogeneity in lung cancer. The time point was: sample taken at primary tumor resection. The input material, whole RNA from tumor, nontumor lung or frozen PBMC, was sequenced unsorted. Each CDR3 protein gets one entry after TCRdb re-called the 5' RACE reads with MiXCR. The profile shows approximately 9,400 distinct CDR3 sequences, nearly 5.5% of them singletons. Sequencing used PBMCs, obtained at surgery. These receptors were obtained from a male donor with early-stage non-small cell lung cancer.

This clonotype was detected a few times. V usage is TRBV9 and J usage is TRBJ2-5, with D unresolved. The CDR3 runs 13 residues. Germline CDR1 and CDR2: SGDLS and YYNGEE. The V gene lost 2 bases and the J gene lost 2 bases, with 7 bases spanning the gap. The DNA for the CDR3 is TGTGCCAGCAGCGTCGGGCAACAAGAGACCCAGTACTTC. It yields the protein CASSVGQQETQYF.

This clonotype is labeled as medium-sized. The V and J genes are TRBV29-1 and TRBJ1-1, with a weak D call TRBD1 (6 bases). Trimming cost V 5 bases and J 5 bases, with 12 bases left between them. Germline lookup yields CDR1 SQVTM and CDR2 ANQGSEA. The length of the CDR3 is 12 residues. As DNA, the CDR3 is TGCAGCGTTTTCAGGGGAGGGACTGAAGCTTTCTTT. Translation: CSVFRGGTEAFF.

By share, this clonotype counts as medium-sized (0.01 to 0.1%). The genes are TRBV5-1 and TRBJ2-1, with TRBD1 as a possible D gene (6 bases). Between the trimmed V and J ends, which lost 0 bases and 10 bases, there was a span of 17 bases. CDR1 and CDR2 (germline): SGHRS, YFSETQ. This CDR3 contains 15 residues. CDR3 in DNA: TGCGCCAGCAGCTTGGACGGCAGGGGTCGAATGGAGCAGTTCTTC. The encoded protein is CASSLDGRGRMEQFF.

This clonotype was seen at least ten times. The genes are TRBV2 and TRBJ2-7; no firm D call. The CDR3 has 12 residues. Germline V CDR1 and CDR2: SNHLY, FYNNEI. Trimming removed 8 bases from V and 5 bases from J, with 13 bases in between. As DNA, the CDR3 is TGTGCCAGCCGTCCAGGATCCCACGAGCAGTACTTC. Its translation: CASRPGSHEQYF.

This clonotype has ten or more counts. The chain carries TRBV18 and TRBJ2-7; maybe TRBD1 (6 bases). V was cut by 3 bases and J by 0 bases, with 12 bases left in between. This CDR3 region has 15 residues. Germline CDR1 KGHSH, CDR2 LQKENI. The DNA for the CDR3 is TGTGCCAGCTCACCTTCCGGACAGAGCTCCTACGAGCAGTACTTC. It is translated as CASSPSGQSSYEQYF.

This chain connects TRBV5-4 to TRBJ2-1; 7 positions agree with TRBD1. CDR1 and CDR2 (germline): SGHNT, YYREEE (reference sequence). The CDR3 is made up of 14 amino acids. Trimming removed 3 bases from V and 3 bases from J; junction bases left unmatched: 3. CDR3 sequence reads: CASSWGQLYNEQFF. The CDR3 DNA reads TGTGCCAGCAGCTGGGGACAGCTCTACAATGAGCAGTTCTTC.

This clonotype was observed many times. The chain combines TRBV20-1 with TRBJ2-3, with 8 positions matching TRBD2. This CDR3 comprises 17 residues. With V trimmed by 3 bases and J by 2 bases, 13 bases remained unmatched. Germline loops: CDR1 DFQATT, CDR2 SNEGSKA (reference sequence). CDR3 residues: CSASRIPASGLTDTQYF. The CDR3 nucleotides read TGCAGTGCTAGCCGCATCCCAGCTAGCGGGCTCACAGATACGCAGTATTTT.

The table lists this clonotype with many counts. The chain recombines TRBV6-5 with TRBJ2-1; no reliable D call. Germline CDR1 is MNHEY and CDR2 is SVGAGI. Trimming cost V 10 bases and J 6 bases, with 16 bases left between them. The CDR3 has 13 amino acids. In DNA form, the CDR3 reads TGTGCCATCCGGGCTCCCTCCAGCAATGAGCAGTTCTTC. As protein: CAIRAPSSNEQFF.

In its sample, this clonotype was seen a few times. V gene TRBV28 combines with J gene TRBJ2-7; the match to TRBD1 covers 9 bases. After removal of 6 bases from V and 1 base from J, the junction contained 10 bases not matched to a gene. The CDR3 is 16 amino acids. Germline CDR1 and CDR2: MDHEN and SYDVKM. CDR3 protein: CASSLSGQGISYEQYF. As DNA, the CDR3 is TGTGCCAGCAGCTTGTCGGGACAGGGAATTTCCTACGAGCAGTACTTC. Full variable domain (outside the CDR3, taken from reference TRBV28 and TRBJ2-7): DVKVTQSSRYLVKRTGEKVFLECVQDMDHENMFWYRQDPGLGLRLIYFSYDVKMKEKGDIPEGYSVSREKKERFSLILESASTNQTSMYLCASSLSGQGISYEQYFGPGTRLTVT.

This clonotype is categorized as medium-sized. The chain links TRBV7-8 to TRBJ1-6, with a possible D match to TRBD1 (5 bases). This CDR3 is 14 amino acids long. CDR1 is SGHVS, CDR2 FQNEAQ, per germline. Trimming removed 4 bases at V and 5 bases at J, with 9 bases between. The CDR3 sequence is CASSSRGNNSPLHF. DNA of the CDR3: TGTGCCAGCAGCTCGCGGGGGAATAATTCACCCCTCCACTTT.

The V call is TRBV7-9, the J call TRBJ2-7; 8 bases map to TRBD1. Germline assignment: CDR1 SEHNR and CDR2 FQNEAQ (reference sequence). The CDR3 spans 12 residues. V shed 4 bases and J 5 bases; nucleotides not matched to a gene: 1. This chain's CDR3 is CASSSTGDEQYF. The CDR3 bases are TGTGCCAGCAGCTCGACAGGGGACGAGCAGTACTTC.

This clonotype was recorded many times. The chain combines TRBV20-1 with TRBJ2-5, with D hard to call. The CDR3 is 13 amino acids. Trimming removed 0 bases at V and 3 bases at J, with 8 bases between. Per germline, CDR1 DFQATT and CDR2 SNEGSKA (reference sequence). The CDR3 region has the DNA TGCAGTGCTAGAGATTTCAACGAAGAGACCCAGTACTTC. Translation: CSARDFNEETQYF.

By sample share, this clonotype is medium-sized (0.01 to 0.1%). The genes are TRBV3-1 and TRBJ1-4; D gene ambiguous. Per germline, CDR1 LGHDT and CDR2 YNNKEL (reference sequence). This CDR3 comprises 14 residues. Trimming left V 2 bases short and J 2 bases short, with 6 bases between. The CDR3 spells CASSQPGTNEKLFF. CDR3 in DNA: TGTGCCAGCAGCCAACCGGGGACTAATGAAAAACTGTTTTTT.

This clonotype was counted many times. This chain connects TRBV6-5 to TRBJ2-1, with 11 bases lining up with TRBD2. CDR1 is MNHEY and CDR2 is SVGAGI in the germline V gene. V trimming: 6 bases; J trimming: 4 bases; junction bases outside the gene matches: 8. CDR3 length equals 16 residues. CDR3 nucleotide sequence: TGTGCCAGCAGACCCTCACTAGCGGGGGAATACAATGAGCAGTTCTTC. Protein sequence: CASRPSLAGEYNEQFF.

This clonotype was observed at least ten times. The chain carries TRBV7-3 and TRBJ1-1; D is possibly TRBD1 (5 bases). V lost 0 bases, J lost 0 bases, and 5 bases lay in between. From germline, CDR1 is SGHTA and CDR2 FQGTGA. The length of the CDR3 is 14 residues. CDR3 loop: CASSLTGLNTEAFF. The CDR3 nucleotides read TGTGCCAGCAGCTTAACGGGACTGAACACTGAAGCTTTCTTT.

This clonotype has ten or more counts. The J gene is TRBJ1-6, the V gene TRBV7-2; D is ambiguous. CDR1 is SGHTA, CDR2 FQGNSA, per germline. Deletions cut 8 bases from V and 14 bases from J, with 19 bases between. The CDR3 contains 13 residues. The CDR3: CASQETRTRALHF. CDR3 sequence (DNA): TGTGCCAGCCAGGAAACGAGGACGAGGGCCCTCCACTTT.

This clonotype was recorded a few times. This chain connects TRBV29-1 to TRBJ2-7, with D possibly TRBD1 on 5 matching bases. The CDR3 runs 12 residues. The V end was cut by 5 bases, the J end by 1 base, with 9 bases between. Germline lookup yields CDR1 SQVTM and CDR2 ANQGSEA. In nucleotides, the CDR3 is TGCAGCGTTTTTCAGGGTTCCTACGAGCAGTACTTC. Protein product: CSVFQGSYEQYF.

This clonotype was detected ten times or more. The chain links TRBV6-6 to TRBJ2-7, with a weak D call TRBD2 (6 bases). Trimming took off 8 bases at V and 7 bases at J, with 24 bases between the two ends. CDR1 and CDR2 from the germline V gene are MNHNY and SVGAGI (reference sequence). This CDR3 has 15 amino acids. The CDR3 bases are TGTGCCAGCTCTTATGCTAGTGGCGGGGCTCAGGAGCAGTACTTC. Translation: CASSYASGGAQEQYF.

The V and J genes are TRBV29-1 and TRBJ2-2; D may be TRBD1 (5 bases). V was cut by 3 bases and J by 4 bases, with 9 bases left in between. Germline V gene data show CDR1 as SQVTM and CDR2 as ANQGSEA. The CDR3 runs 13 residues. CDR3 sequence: CSVEQGFTGELFF. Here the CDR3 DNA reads TGCAGCGTTGAGCAGGGCTTCACCGGGGAGCTGTTTTTT.

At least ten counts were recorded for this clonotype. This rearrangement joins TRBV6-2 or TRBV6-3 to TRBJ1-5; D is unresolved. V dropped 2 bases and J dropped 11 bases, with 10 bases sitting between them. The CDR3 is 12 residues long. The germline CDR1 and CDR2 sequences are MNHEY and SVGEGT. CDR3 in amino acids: CASSYDVKAQHF. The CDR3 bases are TGTGCCAGCAGTTACGACGTCAAGGCCCAGCATTTT.

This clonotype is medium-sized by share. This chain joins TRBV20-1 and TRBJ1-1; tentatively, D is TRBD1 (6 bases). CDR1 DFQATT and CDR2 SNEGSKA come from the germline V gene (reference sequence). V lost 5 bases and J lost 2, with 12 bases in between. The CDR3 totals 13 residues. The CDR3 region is CSAGQSLNTEAFF. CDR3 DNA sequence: TGCAGTGCTGGACAGAGCCTTAACACTGAAGCTTTCTTT.

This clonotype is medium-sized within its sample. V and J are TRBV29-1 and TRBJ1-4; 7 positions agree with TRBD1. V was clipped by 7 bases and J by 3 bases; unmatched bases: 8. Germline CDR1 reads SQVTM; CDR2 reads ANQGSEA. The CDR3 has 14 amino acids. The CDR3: CSAGRGTANEKLFF. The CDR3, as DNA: TGCAGCGCCGGGAGGGGGACAGCTAATGAAAAACTGTTTTTT.

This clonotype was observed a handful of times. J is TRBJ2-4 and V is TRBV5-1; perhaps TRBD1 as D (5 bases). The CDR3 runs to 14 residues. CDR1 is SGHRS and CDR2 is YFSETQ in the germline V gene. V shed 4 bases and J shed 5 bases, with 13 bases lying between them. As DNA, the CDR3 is TGCGCCAGCAGCCCGCAGGGTATGGAAAACATTCAGTACTTC. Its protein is CASSPQGMENIQYF.

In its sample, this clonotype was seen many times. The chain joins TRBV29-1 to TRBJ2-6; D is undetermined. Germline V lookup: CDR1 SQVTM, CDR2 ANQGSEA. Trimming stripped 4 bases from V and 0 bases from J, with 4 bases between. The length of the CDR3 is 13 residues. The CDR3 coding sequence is TGCAGCGTTGGAACCTCTGGGGCCAACGTCCTGACTTTC. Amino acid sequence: CSVGTSGANVLTF.

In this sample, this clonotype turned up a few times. This CDR3 is CSATLGLGSYEQYF. In nucleotides, the CDR3 is TGCAGTGCTACCCTGGGCCTGGGCTCCTACGAGCAGTACTTC. V is TRBV20-1 and J is TRBJ2-7; D not resolved. V shed 4 bases and J shed 0 bases, with 13 bases lying between them. Germline-derived CDR1 and CDR2 are DFQATT and SNEGSKA (reference sequence). This CDR3 is 14 amino acids long.

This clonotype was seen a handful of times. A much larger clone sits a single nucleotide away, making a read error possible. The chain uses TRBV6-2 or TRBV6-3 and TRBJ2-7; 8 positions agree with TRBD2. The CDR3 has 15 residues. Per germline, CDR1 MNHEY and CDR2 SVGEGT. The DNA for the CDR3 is TGTGCCAGCGGTTACGAGGCGGGGGGACTCTACGAGCAGTACTTC. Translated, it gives CASGYEAGGLYEQYF.

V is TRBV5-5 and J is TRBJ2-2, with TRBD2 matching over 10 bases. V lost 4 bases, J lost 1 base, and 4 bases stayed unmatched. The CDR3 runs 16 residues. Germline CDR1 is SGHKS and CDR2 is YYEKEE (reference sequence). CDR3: CASSRRLAGNTGELFF. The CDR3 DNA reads TGTGCCAGCAGCCGCCGACTAGCGGGGAACACCGGGGAGCTGTTTTTT.

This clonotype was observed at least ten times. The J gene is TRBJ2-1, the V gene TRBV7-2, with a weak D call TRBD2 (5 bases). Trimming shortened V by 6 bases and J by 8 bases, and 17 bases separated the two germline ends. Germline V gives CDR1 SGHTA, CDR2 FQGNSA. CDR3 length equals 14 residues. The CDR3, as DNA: TGTGCCAGCAGTTCCCGAACTAGTCGGGATGAGCAGTTCTTC. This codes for CASSSRTSRDEQFF.

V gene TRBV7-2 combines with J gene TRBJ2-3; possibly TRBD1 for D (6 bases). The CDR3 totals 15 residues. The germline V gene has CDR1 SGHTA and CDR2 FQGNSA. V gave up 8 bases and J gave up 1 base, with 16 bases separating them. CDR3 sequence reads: CASDPSGVGTDTQYF. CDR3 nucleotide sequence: TGTGCCAGCGACCCATCAGGGGTAGGCACAGATACGCAGTATTTT. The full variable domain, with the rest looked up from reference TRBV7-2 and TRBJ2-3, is GAGVSQSPSNKVTEKGKDVELRCDPISGHTALYWYRQSLGQGLEFLIYFQGNSAPDKSGLPSDRFSAERTGGSVSTLTIQRTQQEDSAVYLCASDPSGVGTDTQYFGPGTRLTVL.

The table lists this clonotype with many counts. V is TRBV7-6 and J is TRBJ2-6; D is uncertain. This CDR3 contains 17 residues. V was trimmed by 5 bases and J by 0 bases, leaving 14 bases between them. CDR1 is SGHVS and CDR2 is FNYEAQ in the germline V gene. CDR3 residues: CASSRTSRFSGANVLTF. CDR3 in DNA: TGTGCCAGCAGCCGTACTTCCAGATTCTCTGGGGCCAACGTCCTGACTTTC.